This T cell receptor (beta chain) was sequenced for a study of glioma-infiltrating T cells after dendritic cell vaccination. Using immunoSEQ multiplex PCR, the repertoire was profiled, and TCRdb retains in-frame clones only, with some absent. There are about 82,000 clones in the sample; around 90% occur only once, and 3% to 3.5% lies in the top ten. V lost 1 base to trimming and J lost 4 bases, with 13 bases between them. The germline CDR1 and CDR2 sequences are GTSNPN and SVGIG (reference sequence). This CDR3 has 14 residues. This clone was counted between two and nine times. V is TRBV30 and J is TRBJ1-2; TRBD1 might be the D (6 bases). Material: blood, obtained before dendritic cell vaccination. The receptor comes from a human donor with glioblastoma. The CDR3 coding sequence is TGTGCCTGGAGTGCAGGGGCGGATTCCTATGGCTACACCTTC. Its translation: CAWSAGADSYGYTF. Full variable domain (outside the CDR3, taken from reference TRBV30 and TRBJ1-2): SQTIHQWPATLVQPVGSPLSLECTVEGTSNPNLYWYRQAAGRGLQLLFYSVGIGQISSEVPQNLSASRPQDRQFILSSKKLLLSDSGFYLCAWSAGADSYGYTFGSGTRLTVV.